A single sample gave rise to the 6 T cell receptor beta chains below, sequenced in a study of blood T cells in healthy people across ages (dated by TCRdb to about 2015). Library construction relied on 5' RACE. Sequencing was performed on an Illumina HiSeq 2500. A second PCR of about 7 to 12 cycles was performed with a sample-barcoded 5' primer and a J-beta primer mix. The public reads were reanalyzed by TCRdb: fastp trimming at Q25, MiXCR alignment, in-frame beta chains only. Identical CDR3 protein sequences are pooled into one entry, listed with their most common genes and DNA. For this sample there are just under 750,000 distinct CDR3 sequences; about 20% appear just once. Together, the top ten hold roughly a fifth of the sample. Sequencing was done on a sample of blood. The receptors were sampled from a man in his sixties or seventies in good health.

In this sample, this clonotype turned up once. This chain uses TRBV3-1 with TRBJ2-5, with D perhaps matching TRBD2 (6 bases). CDR3 size: 17 residues. Per germline, CDR1 LGHDT and CDR2 YNNKEL (reference sequence). The ends were cut back, 4 bases at V and 3 bases at J, with 21 bases in the middle. CDR3 amino acids: CASSLLSLAAGKETQYF. DNA of the CDR3: TGTGCCAGCAGCCTCTTGTCCCTCGCCGCGGGGAAAGAGACCCAGTACTTC.

The chain has TRBV5-1 and TRBJ2-1, with TRBD1 identical over 10 bases. Germline CDR1 is SGHRS and CDR2 is YFSETQ. This CDR3 spans 14 amino acids. The J segment lost 10 bases and the V segment lost 2 bases, leaving 6 bases of the junction unmatched. CDR3 amino acids: CASSFWTGGGEQFF. For the CDR3, the DNA is TGCGCCAGCAGCTTCTGGACAGGGGGAGGAGAGCAGTTCTTC.

The gene calls are TRBV6-6 and TRBJ2-7; 7 bases match TRBD1. Germline-derived CDR1 and CDR2 are MNHNY and SVGAGI (reference sequence). The V gene end was trimmed by 2 bases and the J gene end by 7 bases; junction bases not matched to a gene: 11. The CDR3 contains 15 residues. CDR3 nucleotide sequence: TGTGCCAGCAGTTACGGGACAGCCTGGAATAGAGAGCAGTACGTC. Protein product: CASSYGTAWNREQYV.

This clonotype was observed a handful of times. V is TRBV12-3 or TRBV12-4 and J is TRBJ1-2; D remains ambiguous. CDR3 length: 12 amino acids. Between the trimmed V and J ends, which lost 6 bases and 7 bases, there was a span of 12 bases. CDR3 residues: CASSFRKLGYTF. Here the CDR3 DNA reads TGTGCCAGCAGCTTCCGAAAACTTGGCTACACCTTC.

This clonotype came up many times. The chain is built from TRBV29-1 and TRBJ2-5, with TRBD2 as a possible D gene (7 bases). The J call could be wrong; TRBJ2-1 is a better fit for the DNA end. This CDR3 spans 15 amino acids. Germline CDR1 and CDR2: SQVTM and ANQGSEA. CDR3 region: CSVKLGGGIYNEQFF. Written as DNA, the CDR3 is TGCAGCGTGAAGTTGGGCGGGGGCATCTACAATGAGCAGTTCTTC.

This clonotype was counted only a few times. The V call is TRBV7-9, the J call TRBJ1-1; TRBD1 aligns across 7 bases. The germline V gene has CDR1 SEHNR and CDR2 FQNEAQ (reference sequence). The CDR3 loop spans 17 amino acids. V was clipped by 5 bases and J by 1 base; unmatched bases: 13. CDR3 amino acids: CASSPQSYRGKNTEAFF. In DNA form, the CDR3 reads TGTGCCAGCAGCCCCCAGAGCTACAGGGGCAAGAACACTGAAGCTTTCTTT.